This TCR beta chain was recorded in a study of early T cells in non-severe SARS-CoV-2 infection (TCRdb year 2021). Context from the whole study: TCR sequencing used bulk RNA from unsorted whole blood, so alpha and beta chains could not be paired. The study at large found these results: Matching against VDJdb was skewed toward anti-spike CD8 responses, likely underestimated virus-specific expansions, and missed private and CD4 specificities.

The library was prepared using 5' RACE. The run used a NextSeq 500. The TCR library protocol attached unique molecular identifiers to individual cDNA molecules to correct for sequencing error and PCR bias. Both TCR alpha and beta chains were sequenced, and tight co-correlation was observed between alpha and beta sequence abundances in each sample. Concerning the study's data processing: Decombinator V4 was used to perform V gene, J gene and CDR3 annotation of TCR sequences. Expanded TCRs were defined as changing significantly between any two time points under a Poisson model with p below 0.0001. TCR abundances were normalised to the total number of TCRs sequenced in each sample and reported as counts per million. MAIT TCRs were defined by TRAV1-2 paired with TRAJ12, TRAJ20 or TRAJ33, and iNKT TCRs by TRAV10 paired with TRAJ18. VDJdb, accessed on 1 November 2021, was searched for TCRs annotated for CMV, EBV and SARS-CoV-2, and TCRs annotated for more than one antigen were excluded. The raw public data were reprocessed by TCRdb itself: fastp quality trimming at Q25, MiXCR clonotype calling, in-frame beta chains only. Duplicate CDR3 protein sequences are folded into a single record with the most common DNA and genes. The V and J calls were not made by the authors but by TCRdb's processing. Recorded for this sample are under 60,000 distinct CDR3 sequences; around 8% of them occurred a single time. The ten largest make up around 9.4% of the sample.

This clonotype was observed a handful of times. The antigen it binds to is not known. No base-level quality is on record; no much larger clone is a single base apart. Set within a cohort of healthcare workers in London, UK, this nested case-control study involved weekly PCR testing of nasopharyngeal swabs along with blood sampling. Healthcare workers were enrolled in the week of the UK lockdown, from 23 to 31 March 2020, and were followed every week for up to roughly 16 weeks. Unmatched junction bases come to 6, with V trimmed by 0 bases and J by 1 base. From cysteine to phenylalanine, the CDR3 is 16 amino acids long. The entry retains the CDR3 DNA only, 48 bases that are in frame from base 1. The germline V gene encodes CDR1 DFQATT and CDR2 SNEGSKA (reference sequence).

Here the chain combines TRBV20-1 and TRBJ2-4, with 7 bases matching TRBD2. Material for sequencing was whole blood. The sequence came from an adult who was a healthcare worker with PCR-confirmed SARS-CoV-2 infection or an uninfected control (not recorded which). The CDR3 has the sequence CSARDDQGGAKNIQYF. In nucleotides, the sequence is TGCAGTGCTAGAGATGATCAGGGAGGGGCCAAAAACATTCAGTACTTC.